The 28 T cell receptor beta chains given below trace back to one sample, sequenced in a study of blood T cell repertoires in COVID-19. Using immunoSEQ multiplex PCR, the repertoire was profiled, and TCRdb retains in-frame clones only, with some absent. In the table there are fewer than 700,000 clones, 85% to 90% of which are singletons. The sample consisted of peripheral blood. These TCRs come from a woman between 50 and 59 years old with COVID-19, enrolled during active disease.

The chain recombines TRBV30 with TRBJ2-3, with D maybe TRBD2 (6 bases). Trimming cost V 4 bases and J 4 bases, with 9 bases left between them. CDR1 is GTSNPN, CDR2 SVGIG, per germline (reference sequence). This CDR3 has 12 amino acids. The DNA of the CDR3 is TGTGCCTGGACGGGGGACTCAGATACGCAGTATTTT. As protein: CAWTGDSDTQYF.

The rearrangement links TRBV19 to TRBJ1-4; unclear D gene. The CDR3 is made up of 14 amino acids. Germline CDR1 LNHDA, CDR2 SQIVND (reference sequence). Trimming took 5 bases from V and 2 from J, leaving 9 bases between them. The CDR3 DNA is TGTGCCAGTAGTCCTGAGGCCACTAATGAAAAACTGTTTTTT. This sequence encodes CASSPEATNEKLFF.

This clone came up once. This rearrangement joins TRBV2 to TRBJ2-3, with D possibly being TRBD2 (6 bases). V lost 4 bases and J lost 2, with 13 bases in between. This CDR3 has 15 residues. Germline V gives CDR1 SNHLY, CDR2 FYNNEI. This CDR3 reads CASSVGTYNTDTQYF. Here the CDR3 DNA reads TGTGCCAGCAGTGTCGGGACTTACAACACAGATACGCAGTATTTT.

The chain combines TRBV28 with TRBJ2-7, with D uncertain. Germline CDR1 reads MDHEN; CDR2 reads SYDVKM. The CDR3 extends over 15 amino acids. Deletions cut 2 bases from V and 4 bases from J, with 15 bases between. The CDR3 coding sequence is TGTGCCAGCAGTTTACACCGCGATACTACTTACGAGCAGTACTTC. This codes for CASSLHRDTTYEQYF.

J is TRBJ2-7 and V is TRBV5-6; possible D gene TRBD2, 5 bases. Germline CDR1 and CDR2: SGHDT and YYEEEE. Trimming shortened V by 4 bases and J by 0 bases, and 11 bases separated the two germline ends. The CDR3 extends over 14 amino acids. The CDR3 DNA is TGTGCCAGCAGCGCCCCGGGGTACTCCTACGAGCAGTACTTC. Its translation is CASSAPGYSYEQYF.

The CDR3 coding sequence is TGCGCCAGCAGCCGTCAGGGGATACAGAACACTGAAGCTTTCTTT. Protein: CASSRQGIQNTEAFF. This chain joins TRBV4-1 and TRBJ1-1; weak D call: TRBD1 (6 bases). The CDR3 covers 15 residues. Trimming took off 4 bases at V and 1 base at J, with 13 bases between the two ends. CDR1 and CDR2 (germline): MGHRA, YSYEKL.

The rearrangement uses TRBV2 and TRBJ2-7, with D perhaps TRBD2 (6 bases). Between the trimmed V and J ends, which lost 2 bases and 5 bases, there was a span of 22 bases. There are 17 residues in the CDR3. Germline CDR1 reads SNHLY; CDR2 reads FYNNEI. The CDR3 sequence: CASSENLAGNPGHEQYF. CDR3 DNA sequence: TGTGCCAGCAGTGAAAATTTGGCGGGGAACCCAGGCCACGAGCAGTACTTC.

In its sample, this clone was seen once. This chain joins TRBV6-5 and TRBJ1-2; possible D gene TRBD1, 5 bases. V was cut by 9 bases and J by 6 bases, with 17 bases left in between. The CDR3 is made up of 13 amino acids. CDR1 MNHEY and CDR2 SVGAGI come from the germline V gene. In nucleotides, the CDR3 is TGTGCCAGTCGCAGGGCGTTTAAGGATGGCTACACCTTC. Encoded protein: CASRRAFKDGYTF.

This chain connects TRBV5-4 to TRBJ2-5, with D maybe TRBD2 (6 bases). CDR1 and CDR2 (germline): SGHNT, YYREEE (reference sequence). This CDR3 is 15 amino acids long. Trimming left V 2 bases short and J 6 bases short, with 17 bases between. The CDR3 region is CASSLGSEGKKTQYF. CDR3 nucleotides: TGTGCCAGCAGCTTAGGTTCGGAGGGGAAAAAGACCCAGTACTTC.

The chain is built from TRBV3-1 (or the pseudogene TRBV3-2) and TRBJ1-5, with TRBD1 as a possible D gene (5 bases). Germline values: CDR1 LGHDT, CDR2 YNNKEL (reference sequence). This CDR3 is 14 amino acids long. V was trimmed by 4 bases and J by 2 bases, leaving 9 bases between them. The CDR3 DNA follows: TGTGCCAGCAGCCCCAGGGCCGGCAATCAGCCCCAGCATTTT. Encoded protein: CASSPRAGNQPQHF.

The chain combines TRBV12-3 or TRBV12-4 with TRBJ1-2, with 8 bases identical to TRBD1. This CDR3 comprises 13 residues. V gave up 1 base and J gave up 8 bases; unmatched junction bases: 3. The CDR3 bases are TGTGCCAGCAGTTTAGGCTGGACAGGGGGCTACACCTTC. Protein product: CASSLGWTGGYTF.

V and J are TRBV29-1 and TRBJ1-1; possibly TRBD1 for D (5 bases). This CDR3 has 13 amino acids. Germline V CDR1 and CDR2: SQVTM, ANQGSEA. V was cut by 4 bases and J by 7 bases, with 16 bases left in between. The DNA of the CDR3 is TGCAGCGTTGTACAGGCTCTTGATCTTGAAGCTTTCTTT. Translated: CSVVQALDLEAFF.

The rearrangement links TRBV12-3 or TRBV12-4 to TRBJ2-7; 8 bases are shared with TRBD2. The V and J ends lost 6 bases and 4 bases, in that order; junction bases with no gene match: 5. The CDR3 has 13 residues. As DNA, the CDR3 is TGTGCCAGCAGCTGGACTAGCCGGTACGAGCAGTACTTC. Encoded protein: CASSWTSRYEQYF.

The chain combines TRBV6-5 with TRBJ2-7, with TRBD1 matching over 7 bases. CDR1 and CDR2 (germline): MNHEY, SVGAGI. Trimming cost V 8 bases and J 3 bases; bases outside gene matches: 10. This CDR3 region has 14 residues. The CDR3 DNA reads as TGTGCCAGCTTAAGAGGGACAGAATTCTACGAGCAGTACTTC. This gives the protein CASLRGTEFYEQYF.

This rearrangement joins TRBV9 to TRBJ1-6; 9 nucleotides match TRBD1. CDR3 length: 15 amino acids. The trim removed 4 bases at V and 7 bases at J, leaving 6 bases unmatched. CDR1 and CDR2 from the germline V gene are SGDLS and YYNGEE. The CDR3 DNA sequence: TGTGCCAGCAGCTCATCGGGACAGGGAAATTCACCCCTCCACTTT. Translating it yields CASSSSGQGNSPLHF.

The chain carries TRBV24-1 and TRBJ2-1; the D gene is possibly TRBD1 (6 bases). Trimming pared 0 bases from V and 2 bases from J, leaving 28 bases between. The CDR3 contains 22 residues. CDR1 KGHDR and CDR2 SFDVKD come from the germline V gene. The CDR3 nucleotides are TGTGCCACCAGTGATTTGCGCGGTAGGGGGAACAGCCCAGGAGGCCCCTACAATGAGCAGTTCTTC. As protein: CATSDLRGRGNSPGGPYNEQFF.

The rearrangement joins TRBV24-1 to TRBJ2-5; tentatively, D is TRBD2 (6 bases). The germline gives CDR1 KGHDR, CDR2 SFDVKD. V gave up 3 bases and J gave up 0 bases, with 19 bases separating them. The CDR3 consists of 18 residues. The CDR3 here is CATSDGARASAYQETQYF. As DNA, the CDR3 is TGTGCCACCAGTGATGGGGCCCGGGCTAGCGCGTACCAAGAGACCCAGTACTTC.

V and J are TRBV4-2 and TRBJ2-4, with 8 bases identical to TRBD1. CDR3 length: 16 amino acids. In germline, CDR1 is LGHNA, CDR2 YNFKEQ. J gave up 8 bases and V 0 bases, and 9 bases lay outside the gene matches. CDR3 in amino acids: CASSQDPAGGIDIQYF. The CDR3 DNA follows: TGTGCCAGCAGCCAAGATCCCGCAGGGGGCATTGACATTCAGTACTTC.

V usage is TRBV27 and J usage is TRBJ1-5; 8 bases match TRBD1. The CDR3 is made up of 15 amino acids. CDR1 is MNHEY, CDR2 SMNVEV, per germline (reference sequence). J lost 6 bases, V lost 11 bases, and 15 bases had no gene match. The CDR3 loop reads CACSTYGQGFQPQHF. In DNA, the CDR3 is TGTGCCTGCTCCACTTATGGACAGGGCTTTCAGCCCCAGCATTTT.

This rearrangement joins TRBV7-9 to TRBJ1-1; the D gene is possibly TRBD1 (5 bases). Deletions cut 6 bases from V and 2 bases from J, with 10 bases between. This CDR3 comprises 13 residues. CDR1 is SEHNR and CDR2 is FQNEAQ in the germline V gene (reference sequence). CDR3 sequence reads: CASRAGGNTEAFF. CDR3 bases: TGTGCCAGCAGGGCGGGGGGAAACACTGAAGCTTTCTTT.

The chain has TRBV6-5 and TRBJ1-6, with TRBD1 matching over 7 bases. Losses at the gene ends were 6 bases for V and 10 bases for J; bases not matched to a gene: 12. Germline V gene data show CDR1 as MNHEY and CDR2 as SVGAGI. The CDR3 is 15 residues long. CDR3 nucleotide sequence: TGTGCCAGCAGCTATTTTAGGGGGCAGGAATCACCCCTCCACTTT. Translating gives CASSYFRGQESPLHF.

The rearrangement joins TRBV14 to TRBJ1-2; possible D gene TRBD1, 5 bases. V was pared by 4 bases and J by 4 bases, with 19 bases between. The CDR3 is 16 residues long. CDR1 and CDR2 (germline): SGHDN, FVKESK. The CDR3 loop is CASSLGEAGKAYGYTF. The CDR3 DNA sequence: TGTGCCAGCAGCCTCGGGGAGGCAGGGAAAGCCTATGGCTACACCTTC.

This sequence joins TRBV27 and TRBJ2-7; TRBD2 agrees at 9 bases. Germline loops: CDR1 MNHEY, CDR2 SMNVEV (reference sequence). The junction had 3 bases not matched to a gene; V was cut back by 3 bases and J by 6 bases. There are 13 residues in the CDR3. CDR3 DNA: TGTGCCAGCAGTTTGTTTAGCGGGGGCGAGCAGTACTTC. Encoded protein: CASSLFSGGEQYF.

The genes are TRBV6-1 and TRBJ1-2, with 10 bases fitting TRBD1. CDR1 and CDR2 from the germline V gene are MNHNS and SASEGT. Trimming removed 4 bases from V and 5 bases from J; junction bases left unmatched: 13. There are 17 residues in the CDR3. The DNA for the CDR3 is TGTGCCAGCAGTGCTCTTCTTCCGGGACAGGGGATTTATGGCTACACCTTC. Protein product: CASSALLPGQGIYGYTF.

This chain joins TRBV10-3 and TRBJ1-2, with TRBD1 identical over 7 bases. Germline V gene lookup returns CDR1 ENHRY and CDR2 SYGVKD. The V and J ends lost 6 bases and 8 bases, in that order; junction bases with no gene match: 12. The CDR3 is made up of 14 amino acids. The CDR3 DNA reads TGTGCCATCAGCGACAGGGCCCAGGTCGGCGGCTACACCTTC. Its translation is CAISDRAQVGGYTF.

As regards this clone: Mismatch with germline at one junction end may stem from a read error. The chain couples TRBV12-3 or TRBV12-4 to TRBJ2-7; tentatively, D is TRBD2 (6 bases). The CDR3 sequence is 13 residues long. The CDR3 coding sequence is TGTGCCAGCAGTCTCGGGACGATTGCCACGGGGGACTTC. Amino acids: CASSLGTIATGDF.

The CDR3: CASRIRGGVGDEKLFF. The CDR3 DNA follows: TGTGCCAGCAGGATCCGCGGGGGGGTCGGTGATGAAAAACTGTTTTTT. V and J are TRBV27 and TRBJ1-4; D possibly corresponds to TRBD1 (5 bases). CDR3 length equals 16 residues. CDR1 and CDR2 (germline): MNHEY, SMNVEV (reference sequence). V lost 6 bases and J lost 6, with 20 bases in between.

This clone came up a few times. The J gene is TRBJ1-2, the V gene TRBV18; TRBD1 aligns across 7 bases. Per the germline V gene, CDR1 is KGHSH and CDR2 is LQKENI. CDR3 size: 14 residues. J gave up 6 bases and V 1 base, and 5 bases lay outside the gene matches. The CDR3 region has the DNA TGTGCCAGCTCACCACGGGACAGTCGTCATGGCTACACCTTC. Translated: CASSPRDSRHGYTF.